The table lists the clone carrying this TCR beta chain with a few counts. The antigen remains undetermined. The data stem from a study of CD8 T cells in ankylosing spondylitis. Study-wide results and caveats: Seemingly distinctive of ankylosing spondylitis blood was a TCR beta motif formed by eight highly homologous variants.

Per germline, CDR1 MNHNS and CDR2 SASEGT. This CDR3 is built from 15 residues. V was trimmed by 5 bases and J by 5 bases, leaving 16 bases between them. TCRdb called the 5' RACE reads again in MiXCR, with one record for every CDR3 protein. The repertoire holds more than 60,000 distinct CDR3 sequences, roughly 6.1% seen once, with 5% in the top ten. The chain links TRBV6-1 to TRBJ1-5; no reliable D call. The sample was synovial fluid, either unsorted or a sorted T cell fraction (not recorded which). This sequence originates from a male donor with ankylosing spondylitis. The CDR3, as DNA: TGTGCCAGCAGTCGAGACCGGAACCCCGATCAGCCCCAGCATTTT. Translating it yields CASSRDRNPDQPQHF.